This T cell receptor beta chain was recovered during a study of cytomegalovirus exposure and HLA in healthy donors (dated by TCRdb to about 2017). For the study in its entirety: According to a later analysis, the approximately 130 validation repertoires were produced on the same platform as the 700 or so repertoires of the first cohort. The study aimed to test whether cataloging public T cell receptors could reveal signatures of past pathogen exposure. Along with the approximately 600-subject first cohort, a separate validation cohort of some 130 different subjects was used. To predict cytomegalovirus infection status, the study combined high-throughput TCR immunosequencing, statistical association of individual TCRs with disease status, and machine learning. Study-wide findings and limitations: According to the authors, the approach could potentially be generalized to other disease states and immunological phenotypes. In the study, about 150 TCR beta chains were listed as associated with cytomegalovirus. A later analysis found that TCRs clustered in the first cohort also tended to co-occur in the 95 to 150 validation repertoires, with more than 90% of cluster scores above 0. A later analysis had no HLA typing for the validation cohort, so co-occurrence there was scored across all 110 or so repertoires. In vitro tests confirmed that a few of the cytomegalovirus-associated TCR beta chains recognize cytomegalovirus antigens. Across donors, most TCR sequences were observed very rarely, whereas some public TCRs were present in many individuals. The classifier was reported to diagnose cytomegalovirus status with high specificity and sensitivity in both the original cohort and the validation cohort.

The donors belonged to the validation cohort of around 110 subjects, which was separate from the approximately 610-subject first cohort. Library creation used the immunoSEQ multiplex PCR assay. The paper's processing steps were these. A statistical classification framework was built for diagnosing cytomegalovirus status from the catalog of TCR beta chain sequences. TCRdb stores this immuneACCESS table with in-frame sequences only. Part of the clones is absent; in the studies checked, under half of the shortfall reflects unresolved V genes, and no reason is known for the rest. The DNA gave D and trimming, while V, J and clone size come from that table. This sample has 85,000 to 90,000 clones in its table, and about 96% of those were observed once. The ten largest clones represent 0.78% of the sample. Trimming takes 5 bases off V and 3 bases off J; junction bases not matched to a gene: 7. Its CDR3 holds 16 amino acids, cysteine through phenylalanine. Just CDR3 DNA is preserved here, 48 bases in frame from base 1. Based on the germline V gene, the CDR1 and CDR2 sequences are SGHTA and FQGTGA.

Comment on this clone: The target of this receptor is not known. Per-nucleotide qualities are absent, and no much larger clonotype sits a single base away.

This clonotype was sampled from a man between 18 and 35 years old in good health and CMV-seronegative. The sequence links TRBV7-3 to TRBJ2-3, and TRBD1 aligns with 11 junction nucleotides. The sample comprised PBMCs. The CDR3 protein is CASSRRTGGGTDTQYF. The DNA is as follows: TGTGCCAGCAGCAGAAGGACAGGGGGCGGGACAGATACGCAGTATTTT.